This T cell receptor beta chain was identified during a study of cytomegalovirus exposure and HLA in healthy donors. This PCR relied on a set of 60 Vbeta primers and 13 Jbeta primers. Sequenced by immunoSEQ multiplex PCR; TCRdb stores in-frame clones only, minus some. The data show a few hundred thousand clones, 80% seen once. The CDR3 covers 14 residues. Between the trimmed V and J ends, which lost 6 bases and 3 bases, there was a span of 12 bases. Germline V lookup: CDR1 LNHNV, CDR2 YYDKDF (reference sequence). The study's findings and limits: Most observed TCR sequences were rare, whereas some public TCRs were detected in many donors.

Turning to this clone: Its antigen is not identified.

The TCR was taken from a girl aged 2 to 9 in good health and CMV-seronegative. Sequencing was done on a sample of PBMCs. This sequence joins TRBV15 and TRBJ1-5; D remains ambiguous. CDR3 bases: TGTGCCACCAGACAGCCGAGACACAATCAGCCCCAGCATTTT. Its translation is CATRQPRHNQPQHF.